What follows are 25 T cell receptor beta chains derived from one specimen sequenced in a study of blood T cell repertoires in COVID-19. The method was immunoSEQ multiplex PCR; TCRdb's version includes in-frame clones alone and lacks a portion of them. The data show about 180,000 clones, around three quarters seen once. Sequences were obtained from peripheral blood. The receptors originated from a man between 65 and 85 years old with active or convalescent COVID-19.

The chain is built from TRBV19 and TRBJ1-2; D perhaps matches TRBD1 (5 bases). Per germline, CDR1 LNHDA and CDR2 SQIVND (reference sequence). Trimming removed 4 bases from V and 2 bases from J, with 14 bases in between. The CDR3 totals 15 residues. The CDR3 DNA reads TGTGCCAGTAGTACGAGCCTGACAGAGAACTATGGCTACACCTTC. Residues: CASSTSLTENYGYTF.

This clone was detected once. V usage is TRBV24-1 and J usage is TRBJ2-3; maybe TRBD2 (6 bases). V was cut by 5 bases and J by 6 bases, with 14 bases left in between. The V gene's germline CDR1 is KGHDR and CDR2 SFDVKD. The CDR3 totals 14 residues. The CDR3 DNA reads TGTGCCACCAGTGGAGGCGGGGCCGGGGATACGCAGTATTTT. Protein: CATSGGGAGDTQYF.

This rearrangement joins TRBV9 to TRBJ2-6; no clear D. This CDR3 is built from 19 residues. V was pared by 3 bases and J by 0 bases, with 19 bases between. CDR1 is SGDLS, CDR2 YYNGEE, per germline. CDR3 loop: CASSEQVRQFGSGANVLTF. The CDR3 nucleotides read TGTGCCAGCAGCGAGCAGGTTAGGCAATTTGGCTCTGGGGCCAACGTCCTGACTTTC.

The chain employs TRBV6-4 and TRBJ2-1; possible D gene TRBD2, 6 bases. The CDR3 totals 15 residues. CDR1 and CDR2 from the germline V gene are MRHNA and SNTAGT. Trimming shortened V by 4 bases and J by 4 bases, and 14 bases separated the two germline ends. As DNA, the CDR3 is TGTGCCAGCAGTGGGAAGCGGGCGCTATACAATGAGCAGTTCTTC. This gives the protein CASSGKRALYNEQFF.

This clone showed up just a few times. The chain employs TRBV4-2 and TRBJ2-5; D gene unclear. V shed 0 bases and J shed 0 bases, with 5 bases lying between them. This CDR3 has 14 residues. Germline V gives CDR1 LGHNA, CDR2 YNFKEQ. The CDR3 reads CASSQERNQETQYF. The CDR3 DNA reads as TGTGCCAGCAGCCAAGAGCGGAACCAAGAGACCCAGTACTTC.

This rearrangement joins TRBV19 to TRBJ1-2; D remains ambiguous. The germline V gene has CDR1 LNHDA and CDR2 SQIVND (reference sequence). V was clipped by 3 bases and J by 0 bases, with 11 bases between them. This CDR3 has 15 amino acids. The DNA for the CDR3 is TGTGCCAGTAGTATTGGTCCGGGAGCTAACTATGGCTACACCTTC. It is translated as CASSIGPGANYGYTF.

About this clone itself: The junction departs from germline at one end; a sequencing error may be responsible. This chain uses TRBV7-7 with TRBJ1-5; perhaps TRBD1 as D (6 bases). The CDR3 has 13 amino acids. Germline-derived CDR1 and CDR2 are SSHAT and FNYEAQ (reference sequence). The DNA of the CDR3 is TGTGCTAGCAGACGTTCAGGGGAACAGCCCCAGCATTTT. This translates into CASRRSGEQPQHF.

This clone has a single count. This chain joins TRBV5-1 and TRBJ1-2; D not certain. The ends were cut back, 0 bases at V and 0 bases at J, with 9 bases in the middle. Germline V gene sequence: CDR1 SGHRS, CDR2 YFSETQ. The length of the CDR3 is 15 residues. The CDR3 is CASSLGLLANYGYTF. As DNA, the CDR3 is TGCGCCAGCAGCTTGGGACTCCTAGCTAACTATGGCTACACCTTC.

V gene TRBV5-1 combines with J gene TRBJ1-2; no definite D call. There are 14 residues in the CDR3. Germline V gene data show CDR1 as SGHRS and CDR2 as YFSETQ. Deletions cut 4 bases from V and 3 bases from J, with 13 bases between. CDR3 nucleotide sequence: TGCGCCAGCAGCCCGGGTAATCTAGACTATGGCTACACCTTC. Its translation: CASSPGNLDYGYTF.

The gene calls are TRBV12-3 or TRBV12-4 and TRBJ1-4; TRBD1 aligns across 11 bases. CDR3 length equals 13 residues. Losses at the gene ends were 6 bases for V and 12 bases for J; bases not matched to a gene: 6. CDR3: CASSGGQGAELFF. As DNA, the CDR3 is TGTGCCAGCAGCGGAGGACAGGGGGCTGAACTGTTTTTT.

In this sample, this clone turned up a few times. V gene TRBV27 combines with J gene TRBJ2-7; 9 positions agree with TRBD1. The length of the CDR3 is 16 residues. CDR1 is MNHEY, CDR2 SMNVEV, per germline (reference sequence). The ends lost 5 bases at V and 2 bases at J; junction bases unmatched: 10. The CDR3 bases are TGTGCCAGCAGTCCCCGACAGGGGGGTGGGGCCTACGAGCAGTACTTC. Amino acid sequence: CASSPRQGGGAYEQYF.

The gene calls are TRBV6-1 and TRBJ1-1, with 8 nucleotides matching TRBD1. Germline trimming cut 2 bases from V and 7 bases from J; bases unmatched to any gene: 3. Germline lookup yields CDR1 MNHNS and CDR2 SASEGT. The CDR3 runs to 13 residues. CDR3 nucleotides: TGTGCCAGCAGTGAACGAGGACAGGGTGAAGCTTTCTTT. Translated: CASSERGQGEAFF.

V usage is TRBV5-4 and J usage is TRBJ1-2; 7 bases fit TRBD1. This CDR3 is 14 amino acids long. J lost 8 bases, V lost 0 bases, and 7 bases had no gene match. Germline-derived CDR1 and CDR2 are SGHNT and YYREEE (reference sequence). The CDR3 spells CASSLVGAGGGYTF. CDR3 sequence (DNA): TGTGCCAGCAGCTTGGTTGGGGCAGGGGGAGGCTACACCTTC.

The J gene is TRBJ1-1, the V gene TRBV18, with D maybe TRBD1 (6 bases). CDR3 length: 12 residues. V was trimmed by 2 bases and J by 7 bases, leaving 8 bases between them. In germline, CDR1 is KGHSH, CDR2 LQKENI. The CDR3 here is CASSPRGGEAFF. In DNA form, the CDR3 reads TGTGCCAGCTCACCAAGGGGGGGTGAAGCTTTCTTT.

This rearrangement joins TRBV7-2 to TRBJ2-5; D gene uncertain. CDR3 length: 14 amino acids. The germline V and J ends were trimmed by 1 base and 6 bases, with 12 bases remaining between them. The germline V gene has CDR1 SGHTA and CDR2 FQGNSA. The CDR3, as DNA: TGTGCCAGCAGCTTAGTGGGCGCCACCCAGACCCAGTACTTC. This encodes CASSLVGATQTQYF. The entire variable domain, with the rest obtained from reference TRBV7-2 and TRBJ2-5, is as follows: GAGVSQSPSNKVTEKGKDVELRCDPISGHTALYWYRQSLGQGLEFLIYFQGNSAPDKSGLPSDRFSAERTGGSVSTLTIQRTQQEDSAVYLCASSLVGATQTQYFGPGTRLLVL.

The CDR3 nucleotides are TGTGCCAGTAGTATTCGGGACACATACTATGGCTACACCTTC. This codes for CASSIRDTYYGYTF. The J gene is TRBJ1-2, the V gene TRBV19; maybe TRBD1 (6 bases). Germline V lookup: CDR1 LNHDA, CDR2 SQIVND (reference sequence). The V end lost 3 bases, the J end lost 3 bases, and 11 bases lay between the germline ends. CDR3 length: 14 amino acids.

V usage is TRBV29-1 and J usage is TRBJ2-1; 7 bases map to TRBD2. V dropped 4 bases and J dropped 12; count of bases not matched to a gene: 15. The CDR3 loop spans 14 amino acids. CDR1 is SQVTM and CDR2 is ANQGSEA in the germline V gene. CDR3 protein: CSVVLVAGERWQFF. The CDR3 DNA sequence: TGCAGCGTTGTGTTAGTCGCGGGGGAACGTTGGCAGTTCTTC.

In nucleotides, the CDR3 is TGTGCCAGCAGCTTAGATCAGGGCAGCCATCAGCCCCAGCATTTT. Residues: CASSLDQGSHQPQHF. The J gene is TRBJ1-5, the V gene TRBV11-2; D is perhaps TRBD1 (5 bases). V lost 0 bases to trimming and J lost 5 bases, with 11 bases between them. Germline values: CDR1 SGHAT, CDR2 FQNNGV. The CDR3 totals 15 residues. The variable domain in full, completed from reference TRBV11-2 and TRBJ1-5, reads EAGVAQSPRYKIIEKRQSVAFWCNPISGHATLYWYQQILGQGPKLLIQFQNNGVVDDSQLPKDRFSAERLKGVDSTLKIQPAKLEDSAVYLCASSLDQGSHQPQHFGDGTRLSIL.

The J gene is TRBJ1-2, the V gene TRBV6-5; TRBD1 matches 8 bases. Unmatched junction bases numbered 6, after V lost 6 bases and J lost 6 bases. There are 13 residues in the CDR3. Germline V gene sequence: CDR1 MNHEY, CDR2 SVGAGI. CDR3 coding DNA: TGTGCCAGCAGGACAGGGGTTTGGCATGGCTACACCTTC. Residues: CASRTGVWHGYTF.

The rearrangement joins TRBV5-1 to TRBJ1-1, with TRBD1 matching over 7 bases. The germline CDR1 and CDR2 sequences are SGHRS and YFSETQ. This CDR3 has 15 residues. The ends lost 2 bases at V and 1 base at J; junction bases unmatched: 5. DNA of the CDR3: TGCGCCAGCAGCTTTCCGGGACAGCCGAACACTGAAGCTTTCTTT. Translation gives CASSFPGQPNTEAFF.

V is TRBV5-4 and J is TRBJ2-7; tentatively, D is TRBD2 (5 bases). Trimming took off 4 bases at V and 5 bases at J, with 19 bases between the two ends. The CDR3 has 15 residues. CDR1 SGHNT and CDR2 YYREEE come from the germline V gene (reference sequence). This CDR3 is CASSREIGSQNEQYF. The CDR3 DNA reads as TGTGCCAGCAGCCGGGAAATTGGTTCCCAGAACGAGCAGTACTTC. Supplemented by reference TRBV5-4 and TRBJ2-7, the full variable domain reads ETGVTQSPTHLIKTRGQQVTLRCSSQSGHNTVSWYQQALGQGPQFIFQYYREEENGRGNFPPRFSGLQFPNYSSELNVNALELDDSALYLCASSREIGSQNEQYFGPGTRLTVT.

The chain recombines TRBV5-5 with TRBJ2-7, with 7 bases aligning to TRBD1. The V and J ends lost 3 bases and 6 bases, in that order; junction bases with no gene match: 6. Germline-derived CDR1 and CDR2 are SGHKS and YYEKEE (reference sequence). This CDR3 is built from 13 residues. CDR3 coding DNA: TGTGCCAGCAGCTCCGCGACAGGGAGCGAGCAGTACTTC. Its protein is CASSSATGSEQYF.

This clone was observed once. The J gene is TRBJ2-7, the V gene TRBV30; 9 bases align to TRBD2. The ends lost 4 bases at V and 6 bases at J; junction bases unmatched: 7. Germline V gene lookup returns CDR1 GTSNPN and CDR2 SVGIG (reference sequence). The CDR3 is 13 residues long. The CDR3 DNA reads as TGTGCCTGGACGCAGGGGACTAGCCGCGAGCAGTACTTC. Encoded protein: CAWTQGTSREQYF.

This clone was recorded only once. The rearrangement links TRBV10-1 to TRBJ2-7; D is possibly TRBD1 (6 bases). Germline V lookup: CDR1 WNHNN, CDR2 SYGVQD (reference sequence). Trimming removed 5 bases at V and 6 bases at J, with 14 bases between. This CDR3 has 13 amino acids. The CDR3 coding sequence is TGCGCCAGCAGTAGGACAGCAACCCTCGAGCAGTACTTC. This translates into CASSRTATLEQYF.

This chain connects TRBV5-1 to TRBJ2-2, with D perhaps TRBD2 (5 bases). Germline CDR1 and CDR2: SGHRS and YFSETQ. V shed 2 bases and J shed 3 bases, with 11 bases lying between them. CDR3 length: 15 amino acids. The CDR3 bases are TGCGCCAGCAGCTTAACCCAGGAGGACACCGGGGAGCTGTTTTTT. It specifies CASSLTQEDTGELFF.